The 17 T cell receptor beta chains below were found in one sample sequenced in a study of T-cell reconstitution after alpha-beta-depleted transplantation in children. As it was prepared, the TCRbeta library received unique molecular identifiers. A single record per CDR3 protein comes from TCRdb applying MiXCR to the PCR reads. The top ten hold around 4% of the sample, which has around 400,000 distinct CDR3 sequences, roughly 20% seen once. Specimen: PBMCs from the stem cell graft donor, collected from the stem cell graft. Source of these receptors: a human donor who donated a stem cell graft to a child with acute myeloid leukemia.

CDR3 sequence: CSASFTGTSGTLTDTQYF. In DNA form, the CDR3 reads TGCAGTGCGTCCTTTACCGGGACTAGCGGGACCCTCACAGATACGCAGTATTTT. The rearrangement links TRBV20-1 to TRBJ2-3; TRBD2 aligns across 13 bases. Germline V gene data show CDR1 as DFQATT and CDR2 as SNEGSKA (reference sequence). J was trimmed by 2 bases and V by 6 bases; bases with no gene match: 14. The CDR3 has 18 residues.

This chain joins TRBV7-9 and TRBJ2-7, with D possibly TRBD2 on 5 matching bases. Germline loops: CDR1 SEHNR, CDR2 FQNEAQ (reference sequence). The ends were cut back, 1 base at V and 4 bases at J, with 17 bases in the middle. CDR3 length equals 16 residues. The CDR3 region is CASSLVWAVGVYEQYF. The CDR3 nucleotides read TGTGCCAGCAGCTTAGTCTGGGCAGTCGGGGTTTACGAGCAGTACTTC.

A few counts support this clonotype. The chain carries TRBV12-3 or TRBV12-4 and TRBJ1-1; D ambiguous. This CDR3 is built from 14 residues. With 2 bases removed from V and 1 base from J, the gap between germline ends came to 8 bases. In DNA, the CDR3 is TGTGCCAGCAGTTTATTAGGGTCGAACACTGAAGCTTTCTTT. Encoded protein: CASSLLGSNTEAFF.

The table lists this clonotype with a few counts. V is TRBV5-1 and J is TRBJ1-1; 7 nucleotides agree with TRBD1. V lost 3 bases and J lost 4; bases outside the gene matches: 6. Germline values: CDR1 SGHRS, CDR2 YFSETQ. The CDR3 length is 14 residues. CDR3: CASSSGQQGTEAFF. The DNA of the CDR3 is TGCGCCAGCAGCTCGGGACAGCAGGGCACTGAAGCTTTCTTT. Full variable domain (outside the CDR3, taken from reference TRBV5-1 and TRBJ1-1): KAGVTQTPRYLIKTRGQQVTLSCSPISGHRSVSWYQQTPGQGLQFLFEYFSETQRNKGNFPGRFSGRQFSNSRSEMNVSTLELGDSALYLCASSSGQQGTEAFFGQGTRLTVV.

The chain couples TRBV20-1 to TRBJ2-1; D is unclear. Germline CDR1 is DFQATT and CDR2 is SNEGSKA (reference sequence). Between the trimmed V and J ends, which lost 6 bases and 0 bases, there was a span of 15 bases. The CDR3 is made up of 15 amino acids. The CDR3 loop is CSAKRTPSSYNEQFF. CDR3 coding DNA: TGCAGTGCCAAACGGACCCCGAGCTCCTACAATGAGCAGTTCTTC.

The genes are TRBV5-1 and TRBJ2-1; 8 positions agree with TRBD1. This CDR3 contains 18 residues. After removal of 0 bases from V and 4 bases from J, the junction contained 12 bases not matched to a gene. From germline, CDR1 is SGHRS and CDR2 YFSETQ. CDR3 bases: TGCGCCAGCAGCTTGGCAGGACAGGGAATGAGGGCATACAATGAGCAGTTCTTC. Amino acid sequence: CASSLAGQGMRAYNEQFF.

The genes are TRBV20-1 and TRBJ2-5; 7 bases are shared with TRBD1. V was pared by 1 base and J by 1 base, with 12 bases of the junction left unmatched. Looked up from germline, CDR1 is DFQATT and CDR2 is SNEGSKA (reference sequence). The CDR3 sequence is 17 residues long. CDR3 protein: CSARGLPSGQAQETQYF. The CDR3 nucleotides read TGCAGTGCTAGAGGTCTCCCCTCCGGACAGGCCCAAGAGACCCAGTACTTC.

This clonotype was picked up a small number of times. V usage is TRBV29-1 and J usage is TRBJ2-3; unclear D gene. The CDR3 extends over 12 amino acids. Trimming cost V 2 bases and J 4 bases, with 7 bases left between them. The germline CDR1 and CDR2 sequences are SQVTM and ANQGSEA. The CDR3 protein is CSVEMDPDTQYF. The CDR3 DNA is TGCAGCGTTGAAATGGACCCAGATACGCAGTATTTT.

This chain joins TRBV4-2 and TRBJ2-5; tentatively, D is TRBD1 (6 bases). V lost 3 bases to trimming and J lost 5 bases, with 19 bases between them. Germline V gene data show CDR1 as LGHNA and CDR2 as YNFKEQ. This CDR3 region has 16 residues. The DNA of the CDR3 is TGTGCCAGCAGCCATGGGGCCGACAGGATGGGGGAGACCCAGTACTTC. Translation: CASSHGADRMGETQYF.

The chain couples TRBV27 to TRBJ2-7; weak D call: TRBD1 (6 bases). Trimming cost V 2 bases and J 2 bases, with 7 bases left between them. Germline V gene data show CDR1 as MNHEY and CDR2 as SMNVEV (reference sequence). The CDR3 spans 13 residues. The CDR3 DNA is TGTGCCAGCAGTTTAAAGGGGGCCTACGAGCAGTACTTC. As protein: CASSLKGAYEQYF.

This clonotype was seen a handful of times. The V call is TRBV20-1, the J call TRBJ2-1; 8 nucleotides agree with TRBD2. V gave up 1 base and J gave up 1 base; unmatched junction bases: 6. The CDR3 contains 16 residues. CDR1 and CDR2 from the germline V gene are DFQATT and SNEGSKA (reference sequence). CDR3 sequence (DNA): TGCAGTGCTAGAGCAATGGGGACTAGATCCTACAATGAGCAGTTCTTC. Translating it yields CSARAMGTRSYNEQFF.

This clonotype was picked up a small number of times. The chain employs TRBV4-2 and TRBJ2-7; D remains unclear. The CDR3 is 15 residues long. Trimming removed 4 bases at V and 2 bases at J, with 15 bases between. CDR1 and CDR2 (germline): LGHNA, YNFKEQ. The CDR3 nucleotides read TGTGCCAGCAGCCCAACGACTGATGAGACCTACGAGCAGTACTTC. Translated, it gives CASSPTTDETYEQYF.

This clonotype was detected ten times or more. The chain joins TRBV20-1 to TRBJ2-1, with no clear D. V was clipped by 6 bases and J by 6 bases, with 9 bases between them. This CDR3 region has 11 residues. CDR1 and CDR2 (germline): DFQATT, SNEGSKA (reference sequence). In DNA form, the CDR3 reads TGCAGTGCCATATATACCAATGAGCAGTTCTTC. Amino acid sequence: CSAIYTNEQFF.

This clonotype was recorded at least ten times. J is TRBJ2-7 and V is TRBV12-3 or TRBV12-4; 9 bases align to TRBD1. V was clipped by 4 bases and J by 2 bases; unmatched bases: 6. This CDR3 has 15 residues. The CDR3 coding sequence is TGTGCCAGCAGTTCACGCGGACAGGGGCCCTACGAGCAGTACTTC. This encodes CASSSRGQGPYEQYF.

This clonotype appeared many times. This chain links TRBV20-1 with TRBJ2-7; D ambiguous. Germline V gene lookup returns CDR1 DFQATT and CDR2 SNEGSKA (reference sequence). The CDR3 length is 12 residues. V dropped 8 bases and J dropped 2 bases, with 13 bases sitting between them. The CDR3 DNA is TGCAGTAACAATAGGATCACCTACGAGCAGTACTTC. It specifies CSNNRITYEQYF.

This clonotype was found a few times. V gene TRBV28 combines with J gene TRBJ1-2; D is undetermined. This CDR3 is 13 amino acids long. Trimming removed 5 bases at V and 5 bases at J, with 12 bases between. Germline CDR1 and CDR2: MDHEN and SYDVKM. Written as DNA, the CDR3 is TGTGCCAGCAGTGGAGAAAGGTGGTATGGCTACACCTTC. Amino acid sequence: CASSGERWYGYTF.

This chain joins TRBV7-9 and TRBJ2-3; D possibly matches TRBD1 or TRBD2 (5 bases each). Germline-derived CDR1 and CDR2 are SEHNR and FQNEAQ (reference sequence). V lost 4 bases, J lost 6 bases, and 11 bases lay in between. CDR3 length equals 13 residues. The CDR3 nucleotides read TGTGCCAGCAGCTGGCTGGGGACGGATACGCAGTATTTT. Translating gives CASSWLGTDTQYF.